The entry that follows covers one TCR beta chain sequence. Antigen specificity is unknown. This record belongs to a study of metastatic and nonmetastatic thyroid tumors. Study overall: Repertoires were compared across blood and tumor or nodule tissue from malignant and benign thyroid patients. Whole-study results and caveats: The reported finding was significantly higher TCR beta diversity in malignant thyroid tumors relative to benign nodules, in blood and tumor.

In the original processing: The distant-metastasis classifier for papillary thyroid cancer was built from CDR3 differences across clinicopathological groups. Using MiXCR, TCRdb re-called clones from the PCR reads. These V and J calls originate from TCRdb's pipeline instead of the authors' own analysis. The sample shows some 35,000 clones, less than 30% of them seen only once. Each patient went into thyroid surgery without having received any treatment. V lost 2 bases to trimming and J lost 4 bases; unmatched junction nucleotides: 5. CDR3 length equals 14 residues. Germline V gene lookup returns CDR1 SGHRS and CDR2 YFSETQ.

The chain uses TRBV5-1 and TRBJ2-7; TRBD1 aligns across 8 bases. The sequencing sample was made of blood. This receptor was taken from a female donor with papillary thyroid cancer or a benign thyroid nodule (not recorded which). Some clones in this sample may be carry-over from other donors' samples. The CDR3 coding sequence is TGCGCCAGCAGCTTTATGGACAGGGCTTACGAGCAGTACTTC. Protein: CASSFMDRAYEQYF.